This T cell receptor (beta chain) was found in a study of human T cells and chemical hapten exposure. Study at large: Patients were mainly female, each with alopecia areata, totalis or universalis. Among samples, TCR yields varied mainly because of small differences in pooled library volume.

TCRdb recomputed calls from the RACE reads with MiXCR, one row per CDR3 protein. Counted here are about 100,000 distinct CDR3 sequences, approximately 10% occurring once; the ten biggest clones make up about 3%. Time point noted: patch test 2, 6 weeks after DPC sensitization. Treatment indicated: therapeutic diphenylcyclopropenone sensitization with weekly scalp DPC. There are many counts of this clonotype. Trimming removed 7 bases at V and 5 bases at J, with 17 bases between. This CDR3 is built from 15 residues. Germline CDR1 reads SNHLY; CDR2 reads FYNNEI. V usage is TRBV2 and J usage is TRBJ2-2, with D hard to call. The sequence derives from a woman in her forties with alopecia areata. Some clones in this sample may be carry-over from other donors' samples. The sequencing used whole blood, collected in connection with sensitization to the hapten diphenylcyclopropenone (DPC). CDR3 DNA: TGTGCCAGCATCCGGACGGCTAAATTGACCGGGGAGCTGTTTTTT. Amino acid sequence: CASIRTAKLTGELFF.